This T cell receptor (beta chain) emerged from a study of blood T cell repertoires in COVID-19. Study-level background: T cells, B-cell-depleted T cells, or PBMCs provided the cDNA or gDNA that served as material.

Profiling relied on immunoSEQ multiplex PCR, and the TCRdb table lists in-frame clones only, not all of them. The sample yields roughly 250,000 clones, roughly 80% seen once. Per germline, CDR1 SNHLY and CDR2 FYNNEI. Germline trimming cut 4 bases from V and 2 bases from J; bases unmatched to any gene: 9. The CDR3 has 17 residues. The chain employs TRBV2 and TRBJ1-3, with 9 nucleotides matching TRBD1. Sequenced input: peripheral blood. The source is a woman of 80 years or more with acute or convalescent COVID-19. CDR3 nucleotide sequence: TGTGCCAGCAGTGGACCCCTTGGGACAGGGCCTGGAAACACCATATATTTT. Residues: CASSGPLGTGPGNTIYF.